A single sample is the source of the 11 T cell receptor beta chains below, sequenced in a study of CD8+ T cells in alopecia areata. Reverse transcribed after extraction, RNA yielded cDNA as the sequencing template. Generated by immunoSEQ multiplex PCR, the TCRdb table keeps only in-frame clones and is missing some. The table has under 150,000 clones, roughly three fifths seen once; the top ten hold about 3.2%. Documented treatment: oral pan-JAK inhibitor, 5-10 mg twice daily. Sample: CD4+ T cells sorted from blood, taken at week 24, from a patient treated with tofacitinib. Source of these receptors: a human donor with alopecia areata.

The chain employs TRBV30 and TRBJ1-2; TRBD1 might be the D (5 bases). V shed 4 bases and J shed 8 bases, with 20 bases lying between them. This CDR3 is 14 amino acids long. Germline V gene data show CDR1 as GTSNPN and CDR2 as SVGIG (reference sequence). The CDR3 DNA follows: TGTGCCTGGACCCCAGTTCGTGGGGCAGAGGGCTACACCTTC. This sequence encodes CAWTPVRGAEGYTF.

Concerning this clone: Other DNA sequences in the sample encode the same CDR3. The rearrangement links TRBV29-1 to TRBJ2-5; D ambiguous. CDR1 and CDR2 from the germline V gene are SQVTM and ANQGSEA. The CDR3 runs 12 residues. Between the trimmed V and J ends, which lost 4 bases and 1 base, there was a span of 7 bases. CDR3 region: CSVGLSQETQYF. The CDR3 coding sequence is TGCAGCGTTGGTCTCAGCCAAGAGACCCAGTACTTC. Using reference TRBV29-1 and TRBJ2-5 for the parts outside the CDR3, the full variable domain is SAVISQKPSRDICQRGTSLTIQCQVDSQVTMMFWYRQQPGQSLTLIATANQGSEATYESGFVIDKFPISRPNLTFSTLTVSNMSPEDSSIYLCSVGLSQETQYFGPGTRLLVL.

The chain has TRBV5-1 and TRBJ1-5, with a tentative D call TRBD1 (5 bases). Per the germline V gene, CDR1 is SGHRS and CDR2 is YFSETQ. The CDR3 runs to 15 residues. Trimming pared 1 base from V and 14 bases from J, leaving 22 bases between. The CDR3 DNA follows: TGCGCCAGCAGCTTGAGTGGTTTGGAGGACCAGGGCAAGCATTTT. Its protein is CASSLSGLEDQGKHF. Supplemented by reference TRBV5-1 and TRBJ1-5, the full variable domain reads KAGVTQTPRYLIKTRGQQVTLSCSPISGHRSVSWYQQTPGQGLQFLFEYFSETQRNKGNFPGRFSGRQFSNSRSEMNVSTLELGDSALYLCASSLSGLEDQGKHFGDGTRLSIL.

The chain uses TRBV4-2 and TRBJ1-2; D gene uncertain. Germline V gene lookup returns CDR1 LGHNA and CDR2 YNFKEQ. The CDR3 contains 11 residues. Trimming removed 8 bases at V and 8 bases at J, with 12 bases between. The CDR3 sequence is CASPMLSGYTF. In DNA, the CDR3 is TGTGCCAGCCCGATGTTGTCCGGCTACACCTTC.

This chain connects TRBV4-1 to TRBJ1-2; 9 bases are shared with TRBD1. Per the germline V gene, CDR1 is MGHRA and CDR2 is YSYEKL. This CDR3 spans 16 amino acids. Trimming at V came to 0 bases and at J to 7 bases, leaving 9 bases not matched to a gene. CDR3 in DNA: TGCGCCAGCAGCCAAGATAACGGTGACAGGGGGTCTGGCTACACCTTC. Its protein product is CASSQDNGDRGSGYTF.

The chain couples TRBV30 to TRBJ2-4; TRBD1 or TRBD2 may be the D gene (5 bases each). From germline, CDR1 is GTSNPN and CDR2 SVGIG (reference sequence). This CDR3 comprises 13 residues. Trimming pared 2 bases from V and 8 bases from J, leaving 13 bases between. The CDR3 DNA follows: TGTGCCTGGAGTTGGGGACCCTCGGACATTCAGTACTTC. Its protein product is CAWSWGPSDIQYF.

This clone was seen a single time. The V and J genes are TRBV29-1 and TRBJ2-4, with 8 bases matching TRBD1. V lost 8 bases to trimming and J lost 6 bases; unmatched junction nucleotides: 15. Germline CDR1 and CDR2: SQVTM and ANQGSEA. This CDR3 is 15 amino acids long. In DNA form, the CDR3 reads TGCAGCTTCAAACTGGCAGGGGGCGCGGGAAACATTCAGTACTTC. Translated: CSFKLAGGAGNIQYF. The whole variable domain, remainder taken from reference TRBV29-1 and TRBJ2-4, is SAVISQKPSRDICQRGTSLTIQCQVDSQVTMMFWYRQQPGQSLTLIATANQGSEATYESGFVIDKFPISRPNLTFSTLTVSNMSPEDSSIYLCSFKLAGGAGNIQYFGAGTRLSVL.

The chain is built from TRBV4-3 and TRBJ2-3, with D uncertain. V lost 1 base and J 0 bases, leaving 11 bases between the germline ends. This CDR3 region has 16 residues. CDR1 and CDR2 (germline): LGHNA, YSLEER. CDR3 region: CASSQALATSTDTQYF. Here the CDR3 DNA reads TGCGCCAGCAGCCAAGCCTTAGCAACAAGCACAGATACGCAGTATTTT.

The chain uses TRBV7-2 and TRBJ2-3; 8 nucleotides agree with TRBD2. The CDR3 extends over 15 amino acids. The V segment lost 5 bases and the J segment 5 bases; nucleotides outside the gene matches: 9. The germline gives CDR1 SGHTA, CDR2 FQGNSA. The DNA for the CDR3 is TGTGCCAGCAGCCCTAAGCGGGGGCGCGGAGATACGCAGTATTTT. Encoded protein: CASSPKRGRGDTQYF.

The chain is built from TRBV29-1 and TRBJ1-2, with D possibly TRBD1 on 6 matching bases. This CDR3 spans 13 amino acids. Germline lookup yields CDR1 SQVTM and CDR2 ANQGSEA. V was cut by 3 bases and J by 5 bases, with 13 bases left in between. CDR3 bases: TGCAGCGTTGATAGTAGGGGGGGATATGGCTACACCTTC. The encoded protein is CSVDSRGGYGYTF.

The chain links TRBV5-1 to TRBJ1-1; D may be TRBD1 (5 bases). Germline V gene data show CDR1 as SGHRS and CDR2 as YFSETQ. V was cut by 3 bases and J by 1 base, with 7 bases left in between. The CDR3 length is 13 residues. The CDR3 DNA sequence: TGCGCCAGCAGCTCCACAGGGAACACTGAAGCTTTCTTT. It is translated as CASSSTGNTEAFF.